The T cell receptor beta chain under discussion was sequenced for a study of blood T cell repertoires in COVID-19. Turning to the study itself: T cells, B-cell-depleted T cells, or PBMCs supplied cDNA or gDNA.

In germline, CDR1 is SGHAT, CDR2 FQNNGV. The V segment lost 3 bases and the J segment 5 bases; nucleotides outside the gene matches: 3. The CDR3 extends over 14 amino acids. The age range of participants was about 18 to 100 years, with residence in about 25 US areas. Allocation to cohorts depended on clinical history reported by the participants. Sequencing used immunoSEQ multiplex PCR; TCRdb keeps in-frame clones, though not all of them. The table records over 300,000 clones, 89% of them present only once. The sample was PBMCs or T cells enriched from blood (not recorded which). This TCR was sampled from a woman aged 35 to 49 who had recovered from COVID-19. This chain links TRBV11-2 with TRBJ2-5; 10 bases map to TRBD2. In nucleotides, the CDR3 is TGTGCCAGCAGCTTGGGACTAGCGTGGGAGACCCAGTACTTC. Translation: CASSLGLAWETQYF.